Listed below are T cell receptor delta chains from one sample, sequenced in a study of Vδ1+ human thymocytes. TCRdb reran clone calling via CATT on the multiplex PCR reads. The data contain 20,000 to 25,000 delta-chain clones, over 7% of them singletons. Input material: Vdelta1+ gamma-delta thymocytes from the thymus. All receptors derive from a child younger than two who had congenital heart surgery. Both conserved end residues are part of each CDR3. Each record gives: D gene, clone size, V gene, J gene, CDR3 protein, CDR3 DNA. A D gene is named only where the DNA matches it firmly. Not all rows give a size; the values are once, few, many and, for expanded clones, a class.

d_call: .
clone_size: few
v_call: TRDV1
j_call: TRDJ1
cdr3_aa: CALGESTRLADKLIF
cdr3_nt: TGTGCTCTTGGGGAGTCAACGCGACTGGCCGATAAACTCATCTTT

d_call: TRDD3
clone_size: .
v_call: TRDV1
j_call: TRDJ1
cdr3_aa: CALGELGWGTLGDKLIF
cdr3_nt: TGTGCTCTTGGGGAACTAGGCTGGGGGACCCTCGGCGATAAACTCATCTTT

d_call: TRDD3
clone_size: medium-sized
v_call: TRDV1
j_call: TRDJ1
cdr3_aa: CALGEPSTGGIPYTDKLIF
cdr3_nt: TGTGCTCTTGGGGAACCGAGTACCGGGGGGATCCCGTACACCGATAAACTCATCTTT

d_call: TRDD3
clone_size: .
v_call: TRDV1
j_call: TRDJ1
cdr3_aa: CALGELRLPKYWGITDKLIF
cdr3_nt: TGTGCTCTTGGGGAACTTAGGCTTCCTAAGTACTGGGGGATCACCGATAAACTCATCTTT

d_call: .
clone_size: few
v_call: TRDV1
j_call: TRDJ1
cdr3_aa: CALGGLLDSRGLRGEPTDKLIF
cdr3_nt: TGTGCTCTTGGGGGCCTCCTGGACAGCCGTGGGCTCAGAGGGGAACCGACCGATAAACTCATCTTT

d_call: .
clone_size: .
v_call: TRDV1
j_call: TRDJ1
cdr3_aa: CALGEARTGCTYTDKLIF
cdr3_nt: TGTGCTCTTGGGGAAGCTCGTACTGGGTGCACTTACACCGATAAACTCATCTTT

d_call: .
clone_size: .
v_call: TRDV1
j_call: TRDJ1
cdr3_aa: CALVPIRMPGTWVNTDKLIF
cdr3_nt: TGTGCTCTTGTTCCCATTAGAATGCCTGGCACTTGGGTCAACACCGATAAACTCATCTTT

d_call: TRDD3
clone_size: .
v_call: TRDV1
j_call: TRDJ1
cdr3_aa: CALGEPQRGYTGGYYPDKLIF
cdr3_nt: TGTGCTCTTGGGGAACCCCAAAGGGGATATACTGGGGGATATTATCCCGATAAACTCATCTTT

d_call: TRDD2
clone_size: .
v_call: TRDV1
j_call: TRDJ1
cdr3_aa: CALGELSYGPAPYTDKLIF
cdr3_nt: TGTGCTCTTGGGGAACTTTCCTACGGACCGGCACCCTACACCGATAAACTCATCTTT

d_call: .
clone_size: .
v_call: TRDV1
j_call: TRDJ1
cdr3_aa: CALGEVSSYEDSADKLIF
cdr3_nt: TGTGCTCTTGGGGAAGTGAGCTCCTACGAGGATTCCGCCGATAAACTCATCTTT

d_call: TRDD3
clone_size: .
v_call: TRDV2
j_call: TRDJ1
cdr3_aa: CACDTGGGPYTDKLIF
cdr3_nt: TGTGCCTGTGACACCGGTGGGGGACCCTACACCGATAAACTCATCTTT

d_call: TRDD3
clone_size: .
v_call: TRDV1
j_call: TRDJ1
cdr3_aa: CALGEVGAGGSLSDKLIF
cdr3_nt: TGTGCTCTTGGGGAAGTGGGCGCTGGGGGATCCTTATCCGATAAACTCATCTTT

d_call: .
clone_size: few
v_call: TRDV1
j_call: TRDJ1
cdr3_aa: CALGDSPRGTTDKLIF
cdr3_nt: TGTGCTCTTGGGGATAGTCCTCGGGGTACAACCGATAAACTCATCTTT

d_call: TRDD3
clone_size: .
v_call: TRDV1
j_call: TRDJ1
cdr3_aa: CALGEQTLGDTDKLIF
cdr3_nt: TGTGCTCTTGGGGAACAAACACTGGGGGACACCGATAAACTCATCTTT

d_call: TRDD3
clone_size: .
v_call: TRDV1
j_call: TRDJ1
cdr3_aa: CALGGPSPGYWGILSDKLIF
cdr3_nt: TGTGCTCTTGGGGGCCCTTCCCCGGGGTACTGGGGGATATTATCCGATAAACTCATCTTT

d_call: TRDD3
clone_size: medium-sized
v_call: TRDV2
j_call: TRDJ1
cdr3_aa: CACDTGLGENTDKLIF
cdr3_nt: TGTGCCTGTGACACCGGGCTGGGGGAGAACACCGATAAACTCATCTTT

d_call: TRDD3
clone_size: few
v_call: TRDV1
j_call: TRDJ1
cdr3_aa: CALGVSPGGYQYTDKLIF
cdr3_nt: TGTGCTCTTGGGGTTTCTCCTGGGGGATACCAGTACACCGATAAACTCATCTTT

d_call: .
clone_size: .
v_call: TRDV2
j_call: TRDJ1
cdr3_aa: CACDIGGTHHTDKLIF
cdr3_nt: TGTGCCTGTGACATCGGAGGGACTCACCACACCGATAAACTCATCTTT

d_call: TRDD3
clone_size: few
v_call: TRDV1
j_call: TRDJ1
cdr3_aa: CALGEVCSYEVGDTPTDKLIF
cdr3_nt: TGTGCTCTTGGGGAAGTATGTTCCTACGAGGTGGGGGATACTCCGACCGATAAACTCATCTTT

d_call: .
clone_size: few
v_call: TRDV1
j_call: TRDJ1
cdr3_aa: CALGEIPGDTDKLIF
cdr3_nt: TGTGCTCTTGGGGAAATCCCGGGGGACACCGATAAACTCATCTTT

d_call: TRDD3
clone_size: .
v_call: TRDV1
j_call: TRDJ1
cdr3_aa: CALGELIGNQSWGILDKLIF
cdr3_nt: TGTGCTCTTGGGGAACTAATTGGGAACCAGAGCTGGGGGATCCTCGATAAACTCATCTTT

d_call: TRDD3
clone_size: few
v_call: TRDV1
j_call: TRDJ1
cdr3_aa: CALGDPYSLYWGIHTDKLIF
cdr3_nt: TGTGCTCTTGGGGACCCCTATTCCTTGTACTGGGGGATACACACCGATAAACTCATCTTT

d_call: TRDD3
clone_size: few
v_call: TRDV1
j_call: TRDJ1
cdr3_aa: CALGEVPPAIPHWGIQDDKLIF
cdr3_nt: TGTGCTCTTGGGGAAGTGCCCCCCGCGATTCCCCACTGGGGGATACAGGACGATAAACTCATCTTT

d_call: .
clone_size: few
v_call: TRDV2
j_call: TRDJ1
cdr3_aa: CACDTGAQTGLYTDKLIF
cdr3_nt: TGTGCCTGTGACACCGGAGCCCAAACTGGATTGTACACCGATAAACTCATCTTT

d_call: TRDD3
clone_size: .
v_call: TRDV1
j_call: TRDJ2
cdr3_aa: CALGEQGVPILGGKPMTAQLFF
cdr3_nt: TGTGCTCTTGGGGAACAGGGAGTTCCTATACTGGGGGGCAAACCCATGACAGCACAACTCTTCTTT

d_call: TRDD3
clone_size: few
v_call: TRDV1
j_call: TRDJ1
cdr3_aa: CALGELSLKEVLGDRDKLIF
cdr3_nt: TGTGCTCTTGGGGAACTGAGCCTCAAAGAAGTACTGGGGGATAGAGATAAACTCATCTTT

d_call: .
clone_size: few
v_call: TRDV1
j_call: TRDJ1
cdr3_aa: CALGELSGTGYRGEKLIF
cdr3_nt: TGTGCTCTTGGGGAACTGTCGGGGACTGGGTACCGAGGGGAAAAACTCATCTTT

d_call: .
clone_size: .
v_call: TRDV1
j_call: TRDJ1
cdr3_aa: CALGALFISGTGLTDKLIF
cdr3_nt: TGTGCTCTTGGGGCCCTCTTTATCTCGGGGACTGGGTTAACCGATAAACTCATCTTT

d_call: .
clone_size: .
v_call: TRDV1
j_call: TRDJ1
cdr3_aa: CALGKFLRGSWDKLIF
cdr3_nt: TGTGCTCTTGGGAAATTCCTCCGGGGCAGTTGGGATAAACTCATCTTT

d_call: TRDD3
clone_size: .
v_call: TRDV1
j_call: TRDJ1
cdr3_aa: CALGELGSPDGDTHTDKLIF
cdr3_nt: TGTGCTCTTGGGGAACTTGGTAGTCCTGATGGGGATACCCACACCGATAAACTCATCTTT

d_call: TRDD2
clone_size: few
v_call: TRDV1
j_call: TRDJ1
cdr3_aa: CALVGPCVPSYDAWGTQYTDKLIF
cdr3_nt: TGTGCTCTTGTGGGCCCTTGCGTCCCTTCCTACGATGCTTGGGGGACCCAGTACACCGATAAACTCATCTTT

d_call: TRDD3
clone_size: .
v_call: TRDV1
j_call: TRDJ1
cdr3_aa: CALGEFKSSSVGGCRRLIF
cdr3_nt: TGTGCTCTTGGGGAATTTAAATCCTCCTCGGTTGGGGGATGTAGGAGACTCATCTTT

d_call: .
clone_size: few
v_call: TRDV1
j_call: TRDJ1
cdr3_aa: CALGELAPTLRPHTDKLIF
cdr3_nt: TGTGCTCTTGGGGAACTCGCCCCGACCCTAAGACCCCACACCGATAAACTCATCTTT

d_call: TRDD3
clone_size: .
v_call: TRDV1
j_call: TRDJ1
cdr3_aa: CALGEQSYASWGIRTDKLIF
cdr3_nt: TGTGCTCTTGGGGAACAGTCCTACGCGAGCTGGGGGATACGGACCGATAAACTCATCTTT

d_call: TRDD3
clone_size: .
v_call: TRDV1
j_call: TRDJ1
cdr3_aa: CALGEPQFRIKLGDTIDKLIF
cdr3_nt: TGTGCTCTTGGGGAACCTCAATTCCGAATTAAACTGGGGGATACAATCGATAAACTCATCTTT

d_call: .
clone_size: few
v_call: TRDV1
j_call: TRDJ1
cdr3_aa: CALGEQLPTGDTQVYTDKLIF
cdr3_nt: TGTGCTCTTGGGGAACAACTTCCTACAGGGGATACGCAGGTATACACCGATAAACTCATCTTT

d_call: .
clone_size: .
v_call: TRDV2
j_call: TRDJ2
cdr3_aa: CACGLFLSGSEGLTAQLFF
cdr3_nt: TGTGCCTGTGGCCTGTTCCTCTCCGGATCCGAGGGTTTGACAGCACAACTCTTCTTT

d_call: TRDD3
clone_size: medium-sized
v_call: TRDV2
j_call: TRDJ2
cdr3_aa: CACEPVLGDTRALTAQLFF
cdr3_nt: TGTGCCTGTGAACCCGTACTGGGGGATACGAGAGCTTTGACAGCACAACTCTTCTTT

d_call: .
clone_size: .
v_call: TRDV1
j_call: TRDJ1
cdr3_aa: CALGARVYADKLIF
cdr3_nt: TGTGCTCTTGGGGCGAGGGTTTATGCCGATAAACTCATCTTT

d_call: TRDD2
clone_size: .
v_call: TRDV2
j_call: TRDJ1
cdr3_aa: CACGLPTTTGRRYTDKPIF
cdr3_nt: TGTGCCTGTGGTCTTCCTACAACAACTGGGCGGAGATACACCGATAAACCCATCTTT

d_call: .
clone_size: few
v_call: TRDV1
j_call: TRDJ1
cdr3_aa: CALGSTLRGDQGSDKLIF
cdr3_nt: TGTGCTCTTGGATCCACTTTGCGGGGGGACCAGGGGTCCGATAAACTCATCTTT

d_call: TRDD3
clone_size: few
v_call: TRDV1
j_call: TRDJ1
cdr3_aa: CALAPIFTGGTYTDKLIF
cdr3_nt: TGTGCTCTTGCACCAATTTTTACTGGGGGAACGTACACCGATAAACTCATCTTT

d_call: TRDD3
clone_size: few
v_call: TRDV2
j_call: TRDJ2
cdr3_aa: CARAASFLSFTGGLALTAQLFF
cdr3_nt: TGTGCCCGCGCCGCCAGCTTCCTTTCCTTTACTGGGGGTCTTGCTTTGACAGCACAACTCTTCTTT

d_call: .
clone_size: .
v_call: TRDV1
j_call: TRDJ1
cdr3_aa: CALGFPTDKLIF
cdr3_nt: TGTGCTCTCGGCTTCCCCACCGATAAACTCATCTTT

d_call: TRDD3
clone_size: few
v_call: TRDV1
j_call: TRDJ1
cdr3_aa: CALGEKSLSLGDPTDKLIF
cdr3_nt: TGTGCTCTTGGGGAAAAGTCCCTATCTCTGGGGGATCCAACCGATAAACTCATCTTT

d_call: TRDD3
clone_size: few
v_call: TRDV1
j_call: TRDJ1
cdr3_aa: CALGEGYPPTGGYLTDKLIF
cdr3_nt: TGTGCTCTTGGGGAAGGGTACCCACCAACTGGGGGATACCTCACCGATAAACTCATCTTT

d_call: TRDD2
clone_size: few
v_call: TRDV1
j_call: TRDJ1
cdr3_aa: CALGDPSSPDKLIF
cdr3_nt: TGTGCTCTTGGGGACCCTTCCTCCCCCGATAAACTCATCTTT

d_call: TRDD3
clone_size: medium-sized
v_call: TRDV1
j_call: TRDJ1
cdr3_aa: CALGEQFHRAYWGLKYTDKLIF
cdr3_nt: TGTGCTCTTGGGGAACAATTCCATCGGGCTTACTGGGGGCTAAAGTACACCGATAAACTCATCTTT

d_call: TRDD3
clone_size: few
v_call: TRDV1
j_call: TRDJ1
cdr3_aa: CALGEPVLGDTGYADKLIF
cdr3_nt: TGTGCTCTTGGGGAACCCGTACTGGGGGATACGGGTTATGCCGATAAACTCATCTTT

d_call: TRDD3
clone_size: few
v_call: TRDV1
j_call: TRDJ1
cdr3_aa: CALGELRLWRKGGYVISDKLIF
cdr3_nt: TGTGCTCTTGGGGAACTACGCCTTTGGCGAAAAGGGGGATACGTGATATCCGATAAACTCATCTTT

d_call: .
clone_size: .
v_call: TRDV3
j_call: TRDJ1
cdr3_aa: CAFAYDKLIF
cdr3_nt: TGTGCCTTTGCCTACGATAAACTCATCTTT

d_call: TRDD3
clone_size: .
v_call: TRDV1
j_call: TRDJ1
cdr3_aa: CALGANWGILMGDKLIF
cdr3_nt: TGTGCTCTTGGGGCAAACTGGGGGATACTAATGGGCGATAAACTCATCTTT

d_call: TRDD3
clone_size: .
v_call: TRDV1
j_call: TRDJ1
cdr3_aa: CALGERSWGISNTDKLIF
cdr3_nt: TGTGCTCTTGGGGAAAGGTCCTGGGGGATAAGTAACACCGATAAACTCATCTTT